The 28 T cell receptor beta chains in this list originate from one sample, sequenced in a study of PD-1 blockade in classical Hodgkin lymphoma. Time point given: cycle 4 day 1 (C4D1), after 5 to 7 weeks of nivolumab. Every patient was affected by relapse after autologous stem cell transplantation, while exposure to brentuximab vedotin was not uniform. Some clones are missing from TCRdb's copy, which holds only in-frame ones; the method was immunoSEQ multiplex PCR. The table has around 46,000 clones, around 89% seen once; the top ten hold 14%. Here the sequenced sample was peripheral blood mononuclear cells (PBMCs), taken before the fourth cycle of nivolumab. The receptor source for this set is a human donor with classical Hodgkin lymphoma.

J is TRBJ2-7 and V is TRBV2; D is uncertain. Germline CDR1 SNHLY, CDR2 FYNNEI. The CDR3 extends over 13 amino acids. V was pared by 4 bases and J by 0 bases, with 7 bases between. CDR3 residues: CASSVPSSYEQYF. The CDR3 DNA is TGTGCCAGCAGTGTCCCGAGCTCCTACGAGCAGTACTTC.

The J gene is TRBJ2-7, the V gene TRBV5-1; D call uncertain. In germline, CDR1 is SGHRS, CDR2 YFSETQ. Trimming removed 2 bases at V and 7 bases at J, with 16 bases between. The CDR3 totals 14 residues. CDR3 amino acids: CASSLPTRPLEQYF. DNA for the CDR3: TGCGCCAGCAGCTTACCGACCCGCCCTTTGGAGCAGTACTTC.

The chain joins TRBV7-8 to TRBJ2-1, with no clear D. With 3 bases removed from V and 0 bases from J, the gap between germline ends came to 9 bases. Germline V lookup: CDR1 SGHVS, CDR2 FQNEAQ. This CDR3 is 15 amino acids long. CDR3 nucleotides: TGTGCCAGCAGCTTGGGTCCCAGCTCCTACAATGAGCAGTTCTTC. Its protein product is CASSLGPSSYNEQFF.

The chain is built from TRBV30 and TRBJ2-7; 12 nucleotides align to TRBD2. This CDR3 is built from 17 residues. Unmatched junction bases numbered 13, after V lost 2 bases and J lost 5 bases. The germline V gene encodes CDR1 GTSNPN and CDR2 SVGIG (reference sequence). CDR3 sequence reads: CAWSIGRTSGTGDEQYF. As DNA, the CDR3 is TGTGCCTGGAGTATAGGCCGGACTAGCGGGACGGGCGACGAGCAGTACTTC.

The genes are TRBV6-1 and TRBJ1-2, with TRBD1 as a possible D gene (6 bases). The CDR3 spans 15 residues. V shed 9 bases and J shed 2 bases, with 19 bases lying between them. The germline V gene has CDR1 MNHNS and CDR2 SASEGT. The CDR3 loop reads CASKKGDILNYGYTF. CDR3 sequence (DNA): TGTGCCAGTAAAAAAGGGGACATTCTCAACTATGGCTACACCTTC.

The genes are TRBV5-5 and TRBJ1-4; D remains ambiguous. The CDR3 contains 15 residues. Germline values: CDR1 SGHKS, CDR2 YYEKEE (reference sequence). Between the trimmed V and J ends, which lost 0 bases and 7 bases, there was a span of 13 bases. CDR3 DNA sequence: TGTGCCAGCAGCTTGGACACACCATTTGGTGAAAAACTGTTTTTT. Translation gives CASSLDTPFGEKLFF.

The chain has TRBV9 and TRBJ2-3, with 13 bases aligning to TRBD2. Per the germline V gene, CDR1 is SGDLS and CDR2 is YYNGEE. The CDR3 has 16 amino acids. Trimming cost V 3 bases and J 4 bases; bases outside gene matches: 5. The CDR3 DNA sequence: TGTGCCAGCAGCGCGACTAGCGGGAGGTATGCAGATACGCAGTATTTT. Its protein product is CASSATSGRYADTQYF.

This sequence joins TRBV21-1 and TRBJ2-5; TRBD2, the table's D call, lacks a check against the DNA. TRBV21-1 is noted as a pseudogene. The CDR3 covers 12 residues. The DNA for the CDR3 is TGTGCCAGCACCCCTTCCCAAGAGACCCAGTACTTC. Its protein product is CASTPSQETQYF.

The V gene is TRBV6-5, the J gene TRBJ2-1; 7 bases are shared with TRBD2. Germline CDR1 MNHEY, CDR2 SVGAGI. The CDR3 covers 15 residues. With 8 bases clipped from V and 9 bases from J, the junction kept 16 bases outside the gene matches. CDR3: CASLGGGLGSGEQFF. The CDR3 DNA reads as TGTGCCAGCCTCGGCGGAGGACTAGGGTCCGGTGAGCAGTTCTTC.

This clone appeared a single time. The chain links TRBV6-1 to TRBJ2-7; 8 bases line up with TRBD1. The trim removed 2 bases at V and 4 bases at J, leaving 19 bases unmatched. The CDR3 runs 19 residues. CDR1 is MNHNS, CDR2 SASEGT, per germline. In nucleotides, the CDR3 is TGTGCCAGCAGTGAAAGAGTAGTTGGTAGACAGGGGCTAATGTACGAGCAGTACTTC. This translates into CASSERVVGRQGLMYEQYF.

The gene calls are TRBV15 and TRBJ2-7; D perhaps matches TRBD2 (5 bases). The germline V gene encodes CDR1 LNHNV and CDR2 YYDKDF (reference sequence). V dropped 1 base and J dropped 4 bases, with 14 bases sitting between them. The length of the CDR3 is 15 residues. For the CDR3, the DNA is TGTGCCACCAGCAGAGGAGAGGGCCTCGGGTACGAGCAGTACTTC. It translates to CATSRGEGLGYEQYF.

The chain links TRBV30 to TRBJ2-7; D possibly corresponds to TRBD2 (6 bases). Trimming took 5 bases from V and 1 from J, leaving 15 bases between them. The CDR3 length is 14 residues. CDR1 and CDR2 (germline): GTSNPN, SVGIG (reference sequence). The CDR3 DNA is TGTGCCTGGGACAAGACTAGATTATCCTACGAGCAGTACTTC. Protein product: CAWDKTRLSYEQYF.

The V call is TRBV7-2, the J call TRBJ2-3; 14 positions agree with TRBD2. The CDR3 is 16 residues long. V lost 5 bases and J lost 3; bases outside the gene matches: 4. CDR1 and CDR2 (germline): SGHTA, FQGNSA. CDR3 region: CASSRTSGRFTDTQYF. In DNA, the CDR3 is TGTGCCAGCAGCAGGACTAGCGGGAGGTTTACAGATACGCAGTATTTT.

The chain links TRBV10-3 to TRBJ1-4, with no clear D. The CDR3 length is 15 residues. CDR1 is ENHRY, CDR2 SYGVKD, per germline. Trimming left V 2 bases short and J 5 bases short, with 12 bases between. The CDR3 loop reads CAISETFILNEKLFF. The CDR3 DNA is TGTGCCATCAGTGAGACCTTCATTCTGAATGAAAAACTGTTTTTT.

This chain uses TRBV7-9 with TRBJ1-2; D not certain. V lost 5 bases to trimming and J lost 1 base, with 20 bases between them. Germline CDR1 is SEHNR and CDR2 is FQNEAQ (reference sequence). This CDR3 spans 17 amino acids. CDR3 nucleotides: TGTGCCAGCAGCCTTTTATACGGTTACCCCCTTAACTATGGCTACACCTTC. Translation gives CASSLLYGYPLNYGYTF.

In nucleotides, the CDR3 is TGTGCCAGCACCTCAGGTCCTGGGAGTGAAAAACTGTTTTTT. It specifies CASTSGPGSEKLFF. V gene TRBV7-6 combines with J gene TRBJ1-4, with D uncertain. The germline CDR1 and CDR2 sequences are SGHVS and FNYEAQ. V shed 7 bases and J shed 7 bases, with 16 bases lying between them. This CDR3 has 14 amino acids.

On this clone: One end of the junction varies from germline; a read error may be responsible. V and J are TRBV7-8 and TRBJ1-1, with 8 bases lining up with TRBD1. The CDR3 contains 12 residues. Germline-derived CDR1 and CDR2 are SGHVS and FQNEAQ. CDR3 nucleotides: TGTACCAGCAGCTTACAGGGGGCTGAAGCTTTCTTT. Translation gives CTSSLQGAEAFF.

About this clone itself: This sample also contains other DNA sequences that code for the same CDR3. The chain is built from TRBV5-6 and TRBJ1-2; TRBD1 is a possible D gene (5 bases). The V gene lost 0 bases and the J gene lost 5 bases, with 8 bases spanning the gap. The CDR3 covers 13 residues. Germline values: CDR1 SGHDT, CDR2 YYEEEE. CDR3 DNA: TGTGCCAGCAGCTTGGAAGGGGATTATGGCTACACCTTC. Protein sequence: CASSLEGDYGYTF.

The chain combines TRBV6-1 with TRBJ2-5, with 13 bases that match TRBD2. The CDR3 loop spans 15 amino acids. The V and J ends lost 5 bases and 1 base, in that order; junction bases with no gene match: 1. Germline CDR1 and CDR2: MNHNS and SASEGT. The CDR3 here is CASSRLAGGQETQYF. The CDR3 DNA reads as TGTGCCAGCAGTCGACTAGCGGGAGGCCAAGAGACCCAGTACTTC.

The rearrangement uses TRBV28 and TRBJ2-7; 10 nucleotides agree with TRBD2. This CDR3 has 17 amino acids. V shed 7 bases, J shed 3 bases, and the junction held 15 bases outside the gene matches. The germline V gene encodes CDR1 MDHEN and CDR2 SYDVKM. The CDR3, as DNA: TGTGCCAGCACCACTCTAGCGGGAGATTTCCCCCGCTACGAGCAGTACTTC. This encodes CASTTLAGDFPRYEQYF.

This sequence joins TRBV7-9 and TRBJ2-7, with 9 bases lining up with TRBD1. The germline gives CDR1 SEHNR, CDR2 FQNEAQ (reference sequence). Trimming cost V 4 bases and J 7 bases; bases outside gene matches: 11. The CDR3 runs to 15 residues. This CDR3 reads CASSYQGQGGFEQYF. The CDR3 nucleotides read TGTGCCAGCAGCTATCAGGGACAGGGAGGGTTTGAGCAGTACTTC. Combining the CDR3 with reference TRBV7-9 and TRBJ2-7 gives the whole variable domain DTGVSQNPRHKITKRGQNVTFRCDPISEHNRLYWYRQTLGQGPEFLTYFQNEAQLEKSRLLSDRFSAERPKGSFSTLEIQRTEQGDSAMYLCASSYQGQGGFEQYFGPGTRLTVT.

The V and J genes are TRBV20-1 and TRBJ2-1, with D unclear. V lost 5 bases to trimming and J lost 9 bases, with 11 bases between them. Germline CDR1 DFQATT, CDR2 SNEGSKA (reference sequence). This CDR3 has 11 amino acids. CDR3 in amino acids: CSAPREVEQFF. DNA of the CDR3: TGCAGTGCTCCGAGAGAGGTTGAGCAGTTCTTC.

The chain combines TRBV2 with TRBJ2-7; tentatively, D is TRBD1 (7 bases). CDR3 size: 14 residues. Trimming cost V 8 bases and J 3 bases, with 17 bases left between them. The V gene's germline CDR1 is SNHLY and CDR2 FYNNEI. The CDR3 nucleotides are TGTGCCAGCTGCGGGACAGCTACCATCTACGAGCAGTACTTC. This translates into CASCGTATIYEQYF.

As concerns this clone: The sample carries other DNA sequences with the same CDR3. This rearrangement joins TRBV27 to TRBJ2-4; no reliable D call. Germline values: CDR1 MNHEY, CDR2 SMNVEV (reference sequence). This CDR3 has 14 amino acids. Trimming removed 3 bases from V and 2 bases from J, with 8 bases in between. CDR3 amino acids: CASSFGLTKNIQYF. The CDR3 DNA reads TGTGCCAGCAGTTTTGGGCTTACCAAAAACATTCAGTACTTC.

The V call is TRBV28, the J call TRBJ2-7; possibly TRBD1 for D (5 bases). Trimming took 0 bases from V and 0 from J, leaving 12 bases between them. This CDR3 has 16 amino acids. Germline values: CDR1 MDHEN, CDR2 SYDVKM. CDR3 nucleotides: TGTGCCAGCAGTTTATGGGGGCAGACCAGCTCCTACGAGCAGTACTTC. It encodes CASSLWGQTSSYEQYF.

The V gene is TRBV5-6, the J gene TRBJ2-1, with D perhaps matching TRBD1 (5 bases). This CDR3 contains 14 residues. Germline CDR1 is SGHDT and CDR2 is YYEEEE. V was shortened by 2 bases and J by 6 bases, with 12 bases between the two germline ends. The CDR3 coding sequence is TGTGCCAGCAGCTTTCCAGGGATCATCAATGAGCAGTTCTTC. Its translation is CASSFPGIINEQFF.

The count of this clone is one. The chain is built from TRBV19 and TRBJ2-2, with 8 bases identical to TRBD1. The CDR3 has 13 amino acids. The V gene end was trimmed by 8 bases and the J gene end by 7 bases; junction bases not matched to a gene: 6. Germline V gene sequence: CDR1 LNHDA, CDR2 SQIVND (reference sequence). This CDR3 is CASLRGPGGELFF. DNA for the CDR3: TGTGCCAGTCTCAGGGGGCCGGGCGGGGAGCTGTTTTTT.

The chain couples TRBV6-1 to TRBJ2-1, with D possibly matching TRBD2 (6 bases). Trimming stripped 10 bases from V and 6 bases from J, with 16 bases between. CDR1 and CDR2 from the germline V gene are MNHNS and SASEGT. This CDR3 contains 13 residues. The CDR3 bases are TGTGCCACTGGAGCGGACTATGGCAATGAGCAGTTCTTC. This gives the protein CATGADYGNEQFF.